The rows below give T cell receptor beta chains drawn from one sample of a study of blood T cell repertoires in COVID-19. Clones were sequenced by immunoSEQ multiplex PCR, and TCRdb holds only the in-frame ones, with some missing. The sample records roughly 500,000 clones, approximately 83% being singletons. Sequencing used peripheral blood. All receptors come from a human donor in a cohort sampled during active COVID-19. Both conserved end residues are part of each CDR3. The order of the fields is J gene, D gene, V gene, clone size, CDR3 protein, CDR3 DNA. A D gene is named only where the DNA matches it firmly. Some rows mark clone size as missing; the rest say once, few, many or name a class of expanded clone.

>TRBJ2-1|NA|TRBV9|NA
CASSVSSESYNEQFF
TGTGCCAGCAGCGTATCTAGCGAGTCCTACAATGAGCAGTTCTTC
>TRBJ1-4|NA|TRBV5-1|once
CASSPDGSFTNEKLFF
TGCGCCAGCAGCCCGGACGGGAGTTTCACTAATGAAAAACTGTTTTTT
>TRBJ2-1|NA|TRBV9|once
CASAGRGHNEQFF
TGTGCCAGCGCCGGGAGGGGGCACAATGAGCAGTTCTTC
>TRBJ2-3|NA|TRBV27|NA
CASSLFGGATTDTQYF
TGTGCCAGCAGTTTATTCGGCGGGGCGACTACAGATACGCAGTATTTT
>TRBJ1-4|NA|TRBV28|NA
CASRDTGDFNEKLFF
TGTGCCAGCAGGGACACGGGGGATTTTAATGAAAAACTGTTTTTT
>TRBJ1-2|NA|TRBV14|NA
CASSQARGSINYGYTF
TGTGCCAGCAGCCAAGCAAGGGGATCGATTAACTATGGCTACACCTTC
>TRBJ2-2|TRBD2|TRBV2|NA
CASSEELAGGGSGELFF
TGTGCCAGCAGTGAGGAACTAGCGGGAGGTGGGTCCGGGGAGCTGTTTTTT
>TRBJ1-5|TRBD1|TRBV30|NA
CAWSQTGGSNQPQHF
TGTGCCTGGAGTCAGACAGGGGGCAGCAATCAGCCCCAGCATTTT
>TRBJ1-3|NA|TRBV30|NA
CAWYSSGNTIYF
TGTGCCTGGTACAGCTCTGGAAACACCATATATTTT
>TRBJ1-5|NA|TRBV7-8|NA
CASSLTTGSQPQHF
TGTGCCAGCAGCTTAACTACAGGGTCCCAGCCCCAGCATTTT
>TRBJ2-2|TRBD2|TRBV5-1|few
CASSKILAGGHTGELFF
TGCGCCAGCAGCAAGATACTAGCGGGAGGGCACACCGGGGAGCTGTTTTTT
>TRBJ2-2|TRBD1|TRBV11-2|NA
CASSLRRQGSTGELFF
TGTGCCAGCAGCTTACGTCGACAGGGTAGCACCGGGGAGCTGTTTTTT
>TRBJ1-1|NA|TRBV5-5|once
CASSLTQGNTEAFF
TGTGCCAGCAGCTTGACACAGGGGAACACTGAAGCTTTCTTT
>TRBJ1-1|NA|TRBV5-1|NA
CASSFAGRSTEAFF
TGCGCCAGCAGCTTCGCAGGGCGATCAACGGAAGCTTTCTTT
>TRBJ2-7|TRBD1|TRBV27|NA
CASSLRGGTVGEQYF
TGTGCCAGCAGTTTAAGGGGTGGGACAGTTGGAGAGCAGTACTTC
>TRBJ1-2|TRBD1|TRBV4-2|NA
CASSPSTGQYYGYTF
TGTGCCAGCAGCCCTTCGACGGGACAGTACTATGGCTACACCTTC
>TRBJ1-1|NA|TRBV3-1/TRBV3-2|NA
CASIGRGLTEAFF
TGTGCCAGCATCGGGAGGGGCCTCACTGAAGCTTTCTTT
>TRBJ2-3|TRBD2|TRBV5-1|NA
CASSLETSGGTDTQYF
TGCGCCAGCAGCTTGGAAACTAGCGGAGGCACAGATACGCAGTATTTT
>TRBJ1-1|NA|TRBV9|NA
CASSPLGSTNTEAFF
TGTGCCAGCAGCCCCCTCGGGTCCACGAACACTGAAGCTTTCTTT
>TRBJ2-3|TRBD2|TRBV11-3|NA
CASSLGLAGVRDTQYF
TGTGCCAGCAGCTTAGGACTAGCGGGAGTCAGGGATACGCAGTATTTT
>TRBJ1-4|NA|TRBV7-2|NA
CASSLDTGSGEKLFF
TGTGCCAGCAGCTTAGATACAGGGTCGGGAGAAAAACTGTTTTTT
>TRBJ1-3|NA|TRBV30|NA
CAQSRRGNTIYF
TGTGCCCAGTCCCGGCGGGGAAACACCATATATTTT
>TRBJ1-4|NA|TRBV6-1|NA
CASSEQDRGNEKLFF
TGTGCCAGCAGTGAACAGGATAGGGGTAATGAAAAACTGTTTTTT
>TRBJ2-7|TRBD2|TRBV3-1/TRBV3-2|NA
CASSQGSGSYEQYF
TGTGCCAGCAGCCAAGGTAGCGGGAGCTACGAGCAGTACTTC
>TRBJ1-5|TRBD1|TRBV4-1|once
CASSQGQGAGPQHF
TGCGCCAGCAGCCAAGGGCAGGGGGCAGGTCCCCAGCATTTT
>TRBJ1-1|TRBD1|TRBV6-6|NA
CASSYSTGQGTEAFF
TGTGCCAGCAGTTACTCGACAGGGCAGGGCACTGAAGCTTTCTTT
>TRBJ2-1|NA|TRBV7-3|NA
CASSLNQGQLDYNEQFF
TGTGCCAGCAGCTTAAACCAGGGCCAGCTGGACTACAATGAGCAGTTCTTC
>TRBJ2-1|NA|TRBV19|NA
CASFDRTYNEQFF
TGTGCCAGTTTCGACAGAACCTACAATGAGCAGTTCTTC
>TRBJ1-1|NA|TRBV11-2|once
CASSLDRRGEAFF
TGTGCCAGCAGCTTAGATAGGAGGGGAGAAGCTTTCTTT
>TRBJ1-6|NA|TRBV18|NA
CASSPYISYNSPLHF
TGTGCCAGCTCACCATATATCTCCTATAATTCACCCCTCCACTTT
>TRBJ1-2|NA|TRBV19|NA
CASSFRGLNYGYTF
TGTGCCAGTAGTTTCAGGGGACTAAACTATGGCTACACCTTC
>TRBJ1-2|NA|TRBV6-5|NA
CASANTGNYGYTF
TGTGCCAGCGCGAACACAGGGAACTATGGCTACACCTTC
>TRBJ1-1|NA|TRBV5-1|NA
CASSSPTGLPEAFF
TGCGCCAGCAGCTCTCCTACAGGGCTTCCTGAAGCTTTCTTT
>TRBJ2-7|NA|TRBV6-2/TRBV6-3|once
CASSYEPRGEQYF
TGTGCCAGCAGTTATGAACCCCGGGGCGAGCAGTACTTC
>TRBJ2-7|TRBD1|TRBV3-1/TRBV3-2|once
CASSLPGGTGFREQYF
TGTGCCAGCAGCCTTCCTGGAGGGACAGGGTTCCGCGAGCAGTACTTC
>TRBJ1-5|TRBD1|TRBV2|NA
CASSERPTGNQPQHF
TGTGCCAGCAGTGAACGTCCGACAGGGAATCAGCCCCAGCATTTT
>TRBJ1-2|TRBD1|TRBV6-5|NA
CASSKRDSRFGYTF
TGTGCCAGCAGTAAAAGGGACAGTAGGTTTGGCTACACCTTC
>TRBJ1-1|NA|TRBV27|NA
CASSSKAGYTEAFF
TGTGCCAGCAGTTCTAAGGCAGGGTACACTGAAGCTTTCTTT
>TRBJ1-5|TRBD1|TRBV7-9|once
CASSPDRAGYQPQHF
TGTGCCAGCAGCCCCGACAGGGCTGGCTATCAGCCCCAGCATTTT
>TRBJ1-1|NA|TRBV28|NA
CASKPTGHPNTEAFF
TGTGCCAGTAAACCAACAGGGCACCCGAACACTGAAGCTTTCTTT
>TRBJ1-1|TRBD1|TRBV6-5|NA
CASVGQMNTEAFF
TGTGCCAGTGTGGGACAGATGAACACTGAAGCTTTCTTT
>TRBJ2-5|NA|TRBV18|few
CASSGQQETQYF
TGTGCCAGCTCAGGACAGCAAGAGACCCAGTACTTC
>TRBJ2-1|NA|TRBV27|once
CASSIQGVPAYNEQFF
TGTGCCAGCAGTATCCAGGGTGTCCCAGCCTACAATGAGCAGTTCTTC
>TRBJ2-7|NA|TRBV3-1/TRBV3-2|NA
CASSQFTGERYF
TGTGCCAGCAGCCAATTTACTGGCGAGCGGTACTTC
>TRBJ2-2|NA|TRBV10-3|once
CAILATDPNTGELFF
TGTGCCATCCTAGCGACAGACCCGAACACCGGGGAGCTGTTTTTT
>TRBJ1-5|TRBD1|TRBV16|NA
CASSGPGTGVLSNQPQHF
TGTGCCAGCAGTGGCCCCGGGACAGGGGTTTTAAGCAATCAGCCCCAGCATTTT
>TRBJ2-1|NA|TRBV6-2/TRBV6-3|few
CASSYFGPGNEQFF
TGTGCCAGCAGTTACTTCGGTCCGGGTAATGAGCAGTTCTTC
>TRBJ1-1|TRBD1|TRBV28|few
CASSRSGQGVVTFF
TGTGCCAGCAGCCGGTCGGGACAGGGAGTTGTTACTTTCTTT
>TRBJ1-2|NA|TRBV18|NA
CASSPGQFSYGYTF
TGTGCCAGCTCACCAGGACAGTTTTCCTATGGCTACACCTTC
>TRBJ2-2|TRBD1|TRBV19|NA
CASSNTGGRTGELFF
TGTGCCAGTAGTAATACAGGGGGAAGGACCGGGGAGCTGTTTTTT
>TRBJ2-7|TRBD2|TRBV7-9|NA
CASSYQGLSDEQYF
TGTGCCAGCAGCTACCAGGGACTATCCGACGAGCAGTACTTC
>TRBJ1-4|TRBD1|TRBV9|once
CASSARTGGSEKLFF
TGTGCCAGCAGCGCCCGGACAGGGGGCAGTGAAAAACTGTTTTTT
>TRBJ1-2|TRBD1|TRBV3-1/TRBV3-2|once
CASSPGGRSTEIIWGYTF
TGTGCCAGCAGCCCAGGGGGTCGATCGACGGAAATCATTTGGGGCTACACCTTC
>TRBJ1-6|NA|TRBV7-8|NA
CASSQFRGQNSPLHF
TGTGCCAGCAGCCAGTTTCGAGGGCAGAATTCACCCCTCCACTTT